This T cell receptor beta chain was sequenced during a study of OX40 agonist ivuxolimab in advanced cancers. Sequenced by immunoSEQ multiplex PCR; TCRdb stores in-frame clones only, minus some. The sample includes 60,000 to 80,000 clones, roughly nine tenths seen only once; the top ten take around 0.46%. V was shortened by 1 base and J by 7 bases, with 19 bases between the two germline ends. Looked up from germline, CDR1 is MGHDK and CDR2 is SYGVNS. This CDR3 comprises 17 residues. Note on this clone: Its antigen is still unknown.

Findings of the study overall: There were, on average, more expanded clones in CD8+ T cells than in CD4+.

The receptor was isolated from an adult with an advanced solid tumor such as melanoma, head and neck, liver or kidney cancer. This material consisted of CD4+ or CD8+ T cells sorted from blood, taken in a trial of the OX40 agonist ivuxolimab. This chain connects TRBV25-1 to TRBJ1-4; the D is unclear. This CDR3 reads CASSESWELDGSEKLFF. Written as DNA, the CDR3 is TGTGCCAGCAGTGAATCGTGGGAGTTGGATGGTAGTGAAAAACTGTTTTTT.